The T cell receptor (beta chain) described here comes from a study of control samples from healthy donors and cancer patients. Produced via immunoSEQ multiplex PCR; TCRdb's table is partial and in-frame only. The table shows about 110,000 clones, with about 89% occurring only once. This TCR came from a woman in her late teens or twenties in good health. What was sequenced was blood.

The CDR3 DNA reads TGCAGTGCTAGTACAGGGACCTATGGCTACACCTTC. Translating it yields CSASTGTYGYTF. This chain connects TRBV20-1 to TRBJ1-2; D is perhaps TRBD1 (6 bases). This CDR3 comprises 12 residues. The germline CDR1 and CDR2 sequences are DFQATT and SNEGSKA (reference sequence). V lost 3 bases and J lost 4, with 9 bases in between.